The 15 T cell receptor beta chains listed next were all sequenced from one sample in a study of T cells in Graves' hyperthyroidism and ophthalmopathy. The investigators amplified TCR beta CDR3 regions from RNA transcripts. Using the HTBI primer set, a first-round RT-PCR was run on the TCR CDR3. Via MiXCR, TCRdb re-called the multiplex PCR reads, giving one row per CDR3 protein. The profile covers a few hundred thousand distinct CDR3 sequences, with more than 20% appearing a single time and around 79% taken by the ten largest. Sequencing was performed on blood. The receptors shown here come from a man aged 45-65 years with Graves' hyperthyroidism.

This clonotype turned up a few times. This chain links TRBV28 with TRBJ2-5, with 10 bases identical to TRBD2. The CDR3 consists of 20 residues. Germline trimming cut 7 bases from V and 4 bases from J; bases unmatched to any gene: 24. Germline assignment: CDR1 MDHEN and CDR2 SYDVKM. CDR3: CASIPSLGAGGPLYPETQYF. In nucleotides, the CDR3 is TGTGCCAGCATCCCTAGTTTGGGAGCGGGAGGGCCTCTATATCCAGAGACCCAGTACTTC.

This chain links TRBV6-1 with TRBJ2-3; 9 nucleotides line up with TRBD2. Germline CDR1 reads MNHNS; CDR2 reads SASEGT. Trimming took 6 bases from V and 5 from J; bases not matched to a gene: 15. This CDR3 is built from 17 residues. CDR3 nucleotide sequence: TGTGCCAGCAGGGTTCCGAAGGGCGGGAGGGCCGGAGATACGCAGTATTTT. It encodes CASRVPKGGRAGDTQYF.

This rearrangement joins TRBV2 to TRBJ2-2, with D perhaps TRBD1 or TRBD2 (5 bases each). The germline V gene has CDR1 SNHLY and CDR2 FYNNEI. With 8 bases removed from V and 2 bases from J, the gap between germline ends came to 9 bases. CDR3 length: 13 amino acids. DNA for the CDR3: TGTGCCAGCCGGGACCTCAACACCGGGGAGCTGTTTTTT. Translation: CASRDLNTGELFF.

This clonotype has just a few counts. The V gene is TRBV11-3, the J gene TRBJ2-1; TRBD2 matches at 8 bases. The germline gives CDR1 SGHNT, CDR2 YENEEA. Trimming took 1 base from V and 5 from J; bases not matched to a gene: 4. The length of the CDR3 is 15 residues. Here the CDR3 reads CASSLVGSGNNEQFF. For the CDR3, the DNA is TGTGCCAGCAGCTTAGTAGGTAGCGGGAACAATGAGCAGTTCTTC.

This clonotype was counted a few times. The chain employs TRBV5-1 and TRBJ2-7, with D possibly being TRBD1 or TRBD2 (5 bases each). Germline V lookup: CDR1 SGHRS, CDR2 YFSETQ. Trimming shortened V by 4 bases and J by 6 bases, and 17 bases separated the two germline ends. The CDR3 sequence is 14 residues long. The CDR3 region has the DNA TGCGCCAGCAGCGCCCGGGGCTACGCCCCCGAGCAGTACTTC. It translates to CASSARGYAPEQYF.

The V and J genes are TRBV6-1 and TRBJ2-7; 10 bases fit TRBD1. V dropped 6 bases and J dropped 7; count of bases not matched to a gene: 6. This CDR3 comprises 13 residues. Germline values: CDR1 MNHNS, CDR2 SASEGT. The CDR3 here is CASRTGGSSEQYF. The CDR3 DNA is TGTGCCAGCAGGACAGGGGGCAGCTCGGAGCAGTACTTC.

A note on this clonotype: A much more abundant neighbour one base away suggests this may be a read error. V gene TRBV7-2 combines with J gene TRBJ2-1; 8 bases agree with TRBD2. J was trimmed by 3 bases and V by 5 bases; bases with no gene match: 9. The CDR3 is 16 amino acids. Germline CDR1 reads SGHTA; CDR2 reads FQGNSA. The CDR3 is CASSHRGTSGYNEQFF. The DNA for the CDR3 is TGTGCCAGCAGCCATCGGGGGACTAGTGGCTACAATGAGCAGTTCTTC.

The chain employs TRBV7-2 and TRBJ2-7, with D possibly matching TRBD2 (5 bases). The V gene lost 4 bases and the J gene lost 6 bases, with 19 bases spanning the gap. CDR3 size: 15 residues. Germline loops: CDR1 SGHTA, CDR2 FQGNSA. The DNA of the CDR3 is TGTGCCAGCAGCTCCCGAAGGTCTCAGACTATCGAGCAGTACTTC. Translated, it gives CASSSRRSQTIEQYF.

The chain carries TRBV9 and TRBJ2-5; the D gene is possibly TRBD1 (6 bases). The V end lost 0 bases, the J end lost 5 bases, and 14 bases lay between the germline ends. CDR3 size: 15 residues. Germline CDR1 and CDR2: SGDLS and YYNGEE. CDR3 sequence (DNA): TGTGCCAGCAGCGTAGCTCCAGGGGATACGGAGACCCAGTACTTC. Amino acids: CASSVAPGDTETQYF.

This clonotype was detected a few times. The chain carries TRBV12-3 or TRBV12-4 and TRBJ1-2; 10 nucleotides line up with TRBD1. The CDR3 runs to 14 residues. Trimming removed 8 bases from V and 6 bases from J; junction bases left unmatched: 9. This CDR3 is CASLGQGKIHGYTF. In DNA, the CDR3 is TGTGCCAGCCTGGGACAGGGGAAAATCCATGGCTACACCTTC.

A few counts support this clonotype. The V call is TRBV7-3, the J call TRBJ2-1, with 10 bases that match TRBD2. The germline CDR1 and CDR2 sequences are SGHTA and FQGTGA. CDR3 length: 16 amino acids. Losses at the gene ends were 0 bases for V and 7 bases for J; bases not matched to a gene: 6. The CDR3 loop is CASSLTFTSGKNEQFF. The CDR3, as DNA: TGTGCCAGCAGCTTAACGTTTACTAGCGGGAAAAATGAGCAGTTCTTC. The variable domain in full, completed from reference TRBV7-3 and TRBJ2-1, reads GAGVSQTPSNKVTEKGKYVELRCDPISGHTALYWYRQSLGQGPEFLIYFQGTGAADDSGLPNDRFFAVRPEGSVSTLKIQRTERGDSAVYLCASSLTFTSGKNEQFFGPGTRLTVL.

This clonotype was observed once. The chain couples TRBV5-1 to TRBJ1-1, with no clear D. Trimming shortened V by 3 bases and J by 8 bases, and 20 bases separated the two germline ends. Germline CDR1 is SGHRS and CDR2 is YFSETQ. The length of the CDR3 is 15 residues. CDR3 protein: CASSSGSVKSGEAFF. For the CDR3, the DNA is TGCGCCAGCAGCTCTGGTTCGGTTAAAAGTGGAGAAGCTTTCTTT.

The V call is TRBV12-3 or TRBV12-4, the J call TRBJ2-2; D is possibly TRBD1 (5 bases). Trimming stripped 3 bases from V and 2 bases from J, with 10 bases between. The CDR3 is 15 amino acids. CDR3 nucleotide sequence: TGTGCCAGCAGTTTTTACCAGGGAAACACCGGGGAGCTGTTTTTT. Translating gives CASSFYQGNTGELFF.

There are many counts of this clonotype. The CDR3 is CASNAGAGVGAFF. The DNA of the CDR3 is TGTGCCAGCAACGCAGGAGCGGGAGTGGGAGCTTTCTTT. The chain employs TRBV11-2 and TRBJ1-1; D unclear. The CDR3 loop spans 13 amino acids. The germline CDR1 and CDR2 sequences are SGHAT and FQNNGV. V dropped 7 bases and J dropped 10 bases, with 19 bases sitting between them.

This sequence joins TRBV30 and TRBJ2-7; D unclear. Trimming removed 0 bases at V and 3 bases at J, with 6 bases between. This CDR3 is 12 amino acids long. Per the germline V gene, CDR1 is GTSNPN and CDR2 is SVGIG (reference sequence). CDR3 nucleotides: TGTGCCTGGAGTGTACCAGGCTACGAGCAGTACTTC. This codes for CAWSVPGYEQYF.